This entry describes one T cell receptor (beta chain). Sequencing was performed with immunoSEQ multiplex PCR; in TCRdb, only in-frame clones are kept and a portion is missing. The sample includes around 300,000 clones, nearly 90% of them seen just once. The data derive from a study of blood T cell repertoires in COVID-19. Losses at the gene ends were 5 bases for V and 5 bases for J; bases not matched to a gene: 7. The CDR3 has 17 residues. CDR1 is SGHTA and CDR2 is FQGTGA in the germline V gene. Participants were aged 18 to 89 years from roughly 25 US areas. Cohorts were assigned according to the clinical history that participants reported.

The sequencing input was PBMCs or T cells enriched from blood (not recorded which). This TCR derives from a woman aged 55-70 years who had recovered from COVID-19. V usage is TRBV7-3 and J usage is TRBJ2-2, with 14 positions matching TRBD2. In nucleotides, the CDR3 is TGTGCCAGCAGCCATCGACTAGCGGGAGGGCCGACCGGGGAGCTGTTTTTT. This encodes CASSHRLAGGPTGELFF.